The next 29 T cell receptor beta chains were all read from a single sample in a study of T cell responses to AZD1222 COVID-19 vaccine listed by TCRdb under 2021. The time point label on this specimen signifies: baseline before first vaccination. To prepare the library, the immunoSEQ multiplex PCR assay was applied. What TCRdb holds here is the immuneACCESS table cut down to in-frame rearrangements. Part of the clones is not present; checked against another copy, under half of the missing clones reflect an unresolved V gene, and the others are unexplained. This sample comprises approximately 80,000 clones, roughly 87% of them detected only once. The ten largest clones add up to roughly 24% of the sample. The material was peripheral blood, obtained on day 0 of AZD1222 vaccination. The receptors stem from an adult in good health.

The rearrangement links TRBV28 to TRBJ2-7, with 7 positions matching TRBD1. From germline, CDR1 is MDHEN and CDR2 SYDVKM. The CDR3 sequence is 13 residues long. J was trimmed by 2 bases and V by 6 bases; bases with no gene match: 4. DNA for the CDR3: TGTGCCAGCAGCCGGGACAGTACCTACGAGCAGTACTTC. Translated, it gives CASSRDSTYEQYF.

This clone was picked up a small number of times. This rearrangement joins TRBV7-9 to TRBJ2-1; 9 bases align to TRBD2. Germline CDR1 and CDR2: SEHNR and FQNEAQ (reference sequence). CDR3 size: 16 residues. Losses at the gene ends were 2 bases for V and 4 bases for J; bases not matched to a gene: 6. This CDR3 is CASSLSLAGPYNEQFF. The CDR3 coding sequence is TGTGCCAGCAGCTTATCTCTAGCGGGGCCATACAATGAGCAGTTCTTC. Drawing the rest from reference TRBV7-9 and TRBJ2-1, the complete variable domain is DTGVSQNPRHKITKRGQNVTFRCDPISEHNRLYWYRQTLGQGPEFLTYFQNEAQLEKSRLLSDRFSAERPKGSFSTLEIQRTEQGDSAMYLCASSLSLAGPYNEQFFGPGTRLTVL.

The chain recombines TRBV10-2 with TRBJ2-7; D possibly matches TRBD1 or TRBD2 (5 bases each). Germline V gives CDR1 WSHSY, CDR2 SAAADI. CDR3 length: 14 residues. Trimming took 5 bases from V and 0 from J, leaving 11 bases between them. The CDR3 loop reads CASSWGRSSYEQYF. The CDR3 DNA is TGCGCCAGCAGTTGGGGACGGAGCTCCTACGAGCAGTACTTC.

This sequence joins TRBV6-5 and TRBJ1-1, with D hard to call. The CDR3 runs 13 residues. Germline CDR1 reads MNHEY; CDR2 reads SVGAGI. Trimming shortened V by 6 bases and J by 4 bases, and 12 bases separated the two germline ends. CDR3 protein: CASRDGGGTEAFF. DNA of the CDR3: TGTGCCAGCAGAGACGGAGGAGGCACTGAAGCTTTCTTT.

CDR3 bases: TGTGCCAGCAGCTTAGATGGGGGCGGGAGCGTTGAGCAGTTCTTC. It codes for CASSLDGGGSVEQFF. The gene calls are TRBV11-2 and TRBJ2-1; TRBD2 is a possible D gene (7 bases). The ends were cut back, 0 bases at V and 9 bases at J, with 15 bases in the middle. This CDR3 comprises 15 residues. Germline V gene sequence: CDR1 SGHAT, CDR2 FQNNGV.

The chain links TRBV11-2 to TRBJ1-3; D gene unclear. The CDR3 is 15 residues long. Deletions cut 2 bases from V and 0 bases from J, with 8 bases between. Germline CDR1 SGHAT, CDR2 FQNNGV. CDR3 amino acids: CASSLIQTSGNTIYF. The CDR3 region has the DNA TGTGCCAGCAGCTTAATACAGACCTCTGGAAACACCATATATTTT.

CDR3 sequence (DNA): TGTGCCAGTTCCCTTGGACAGCTCTACGAGCAGTACTTC. Translating gives CASSLGQLYEQYF. This chain connects TRBV21-1 to TRBJ2-7; TRBD1 is taken as the D call from the table, unchecked against the DNA. TRBV21-1 represents a pseudogene. CDR3 length: 13 amino acids.

This CDR3 reads CASSLAGWDYEQYF. The CDR3 nucleotides are TGTGCCAGCAGCTTAGCGGGCTGGGACTACGAGCAGTACTTC. The V call is TRBV7-9, the J call TRBJ2-7; D not resolved. The CDR3 runs to 14 residues. Deletions cut 0 bases from V and 3 bases from J, with 9 bases between. The germline V gene encodes CDR1 SEHNR and CDR2 FQNEAQ (reference sequence).

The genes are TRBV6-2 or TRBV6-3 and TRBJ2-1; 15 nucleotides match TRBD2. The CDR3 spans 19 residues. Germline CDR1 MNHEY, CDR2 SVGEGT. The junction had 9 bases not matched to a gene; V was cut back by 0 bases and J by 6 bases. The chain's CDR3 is CASSYSTGLAGGGGNEQFF. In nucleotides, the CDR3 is TGTGCCAGCAGTTACTCTACGGGACTAGCGGGAGGAGGAGGCAATGAGCAGTTCTTC.

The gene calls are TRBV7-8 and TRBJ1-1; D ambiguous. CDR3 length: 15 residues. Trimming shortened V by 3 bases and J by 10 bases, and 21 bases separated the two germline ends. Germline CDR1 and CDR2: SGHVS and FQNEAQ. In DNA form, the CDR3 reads TGTGCCAGCAGCTTGGATCGACGAGATCCTTCTCGAGCTTTCTTT. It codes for CASSLDRRDPSRAFF.

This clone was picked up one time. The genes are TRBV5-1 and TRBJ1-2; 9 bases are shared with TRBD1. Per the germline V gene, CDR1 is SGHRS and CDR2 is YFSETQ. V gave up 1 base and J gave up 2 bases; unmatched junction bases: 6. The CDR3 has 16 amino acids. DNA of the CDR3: TGCGCCAGCAGCTTGTTTTGGGACAGGGACAACTATGGCTACACCTTC. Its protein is CASSLFWDRDNYGYTF. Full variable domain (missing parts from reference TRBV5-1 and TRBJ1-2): KAGVTQTPRYLIKTRGQQVTLSCSPISGHRSVSWYQQTPGQGLQFLFEYFSETQRNKGNFPGRFSGRQFSNSRSEMNVSTLELGDSALYLCASSLFWDRDNYGYTFGSGTRLTVV.

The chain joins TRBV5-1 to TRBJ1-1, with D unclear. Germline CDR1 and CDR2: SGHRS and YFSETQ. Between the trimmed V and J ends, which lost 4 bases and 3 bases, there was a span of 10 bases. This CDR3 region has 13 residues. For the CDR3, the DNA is TGCGCCAGCAGCGCCCAGACGGACACTGAAGCTTTCTTT. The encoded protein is CASSAQTDTEAFF.

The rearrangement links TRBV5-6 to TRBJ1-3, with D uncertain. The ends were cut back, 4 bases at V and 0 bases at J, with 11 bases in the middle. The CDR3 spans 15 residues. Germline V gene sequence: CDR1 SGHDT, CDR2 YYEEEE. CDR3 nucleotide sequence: TGTGCCAGCAGCGTGACCAGAAGCTCTGGAAACACCATATATTTT. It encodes CASSVTRSSGNTIYF.

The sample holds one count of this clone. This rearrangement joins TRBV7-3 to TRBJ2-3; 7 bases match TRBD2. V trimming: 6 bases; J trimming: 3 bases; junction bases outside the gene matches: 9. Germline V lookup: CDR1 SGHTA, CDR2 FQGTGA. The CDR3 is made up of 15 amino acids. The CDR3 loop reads CASSSSGISTDTQYF. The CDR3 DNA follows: TGTGCCAGCAGTTCAAGCGGGATTTCTACAGATACGCAGTATTTT.

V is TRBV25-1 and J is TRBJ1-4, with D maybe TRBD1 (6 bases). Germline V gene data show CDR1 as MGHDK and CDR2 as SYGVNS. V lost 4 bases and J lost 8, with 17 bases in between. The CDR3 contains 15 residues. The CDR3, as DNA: TGTGCCAGCAGTGGGCATGGGGGGGCGTGGGAAAAACTGTTTTTT. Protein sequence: CASSGHGGAWEKLFF.

The CDR3 reads CASSVAISSGMGEQYF. DNA for the CDR3: TGTGCCAGCAGCGTAGCGATTTCTAGCGGGATGGGCGAGCAGTACTTC. The chain combines TRBV9 with TRBJ2-7; 9 nucleotides agree with TRBD2. The V gene end was trimmed by 0 bases and the J gene end by 6 bases; junction bases not matched to a gene: 10. In germline, CDR1 is SGDLS, CDR2 YYNGEE. The CDR3 sequence is 16 residues long. The variable domain in full, completed from reference TRBV9 and TRBJ2-7, reads DSGVTQTPKHLITATGQRVTLRCSPRSGDLSVYWYQQSLDQGLQFLIQYYNGEERAKGNILERFSAQQFPDLHSELNLSSLELGDSALYFCASSVAISSGMGEQYFGPGTRLTVT.

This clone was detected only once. The chain's CDR3 is CASSPKGQGAGEKLFF. The CDR3 coding sequence is TGTGCCAGCAGTCCTAAAGGCCAGGGGGCGGGAGAAAAACTGTTTTTT. The gene calls are TRBV9 and TRBJ1-4, with TRBD1 matching over 8 bases. V dropped 5 bases and J dropped 8; count of bases not matched to a gene: 14. The CDR3 covers 16 residues. Germline loops: CDR1 SGDLS, CDR2 YYNGEE.

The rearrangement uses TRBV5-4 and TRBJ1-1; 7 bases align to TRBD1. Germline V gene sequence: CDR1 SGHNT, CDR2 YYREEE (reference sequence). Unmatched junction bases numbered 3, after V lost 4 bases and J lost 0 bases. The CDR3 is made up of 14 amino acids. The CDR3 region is CASSPGQVNTEAFF. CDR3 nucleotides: TGTGCCAGCAGCCCAGGACAGGTGAACACTGAAGCTTTCTTT.

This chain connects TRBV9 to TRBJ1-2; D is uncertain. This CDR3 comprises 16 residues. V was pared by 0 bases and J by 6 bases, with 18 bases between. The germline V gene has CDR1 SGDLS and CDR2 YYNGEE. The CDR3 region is CASSVVLRPGRDGYTF. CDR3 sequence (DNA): TGTGCCAGCAGCGTAGTTCTCCGGCCGGGTAGGGATGGCTACACCTTC. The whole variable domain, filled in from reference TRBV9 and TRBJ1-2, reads DSGVTQTPKHLITATGQRVTLRCSPRSGDLSVYWYQQSLDQGLQFLIQYYNGEERAKGNILERFSAQQFPDLHSELNLSSLELGDSALYFCASSVVLRPGRDGYTFGSGTRLTVV.

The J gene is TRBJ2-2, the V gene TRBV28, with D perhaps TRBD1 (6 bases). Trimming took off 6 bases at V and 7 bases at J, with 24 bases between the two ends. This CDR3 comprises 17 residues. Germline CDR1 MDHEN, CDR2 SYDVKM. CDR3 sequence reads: CASSWDMGALGGGELFF. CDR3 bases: TGTGCCAGCAGCTGGGATATGGGGGCGCTCGGTGGCGGGGAGCTGTTTTTT.

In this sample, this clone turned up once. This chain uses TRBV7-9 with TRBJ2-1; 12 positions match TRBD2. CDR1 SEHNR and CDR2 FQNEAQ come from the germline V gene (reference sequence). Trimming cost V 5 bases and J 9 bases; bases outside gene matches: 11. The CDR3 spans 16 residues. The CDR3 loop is CASSLTRLAGDLEQFF. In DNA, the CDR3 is TGTGCCAGCAGCCTCACACGACTAGCGGGAGATCTTGAGCAGTTCTTC.

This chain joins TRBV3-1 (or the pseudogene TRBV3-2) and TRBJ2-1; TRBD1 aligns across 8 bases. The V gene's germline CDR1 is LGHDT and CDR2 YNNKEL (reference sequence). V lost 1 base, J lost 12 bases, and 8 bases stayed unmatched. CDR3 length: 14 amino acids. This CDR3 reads CASSQVDRGPLQFF. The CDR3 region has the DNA TGTGCCAGCAGCCAAGTTGACAGGGGTCCCTTGCAGTTCTTC.

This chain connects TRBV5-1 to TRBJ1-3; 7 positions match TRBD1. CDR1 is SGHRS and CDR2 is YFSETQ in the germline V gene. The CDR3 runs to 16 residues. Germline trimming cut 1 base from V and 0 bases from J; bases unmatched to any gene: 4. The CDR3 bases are TGCGCCAGCAGCTTGACAGGGGATGCCTCTGGAAACACCATATATTTT. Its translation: CASSLTGDASGNTIYF. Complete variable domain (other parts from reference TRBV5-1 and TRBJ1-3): KAGVTQTPRYLIKTRGQQVTLSCSPISGHRSVSWYQQTPGQGLQFLFEYFSETQRNKGNFPGRFSGRQFSNSRSEMNVSTLELGDSALYLCASSLTGDASGNTIYFGEGSWLTVV.

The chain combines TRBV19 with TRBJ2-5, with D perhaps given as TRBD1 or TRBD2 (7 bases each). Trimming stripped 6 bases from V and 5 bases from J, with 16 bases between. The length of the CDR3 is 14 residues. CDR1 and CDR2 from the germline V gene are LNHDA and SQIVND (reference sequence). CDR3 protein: CASRREGARETQYF. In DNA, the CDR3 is TGTGCCAGTAGGAGGGAGGGGGCGCGGGAGACCCAGTACTTC.

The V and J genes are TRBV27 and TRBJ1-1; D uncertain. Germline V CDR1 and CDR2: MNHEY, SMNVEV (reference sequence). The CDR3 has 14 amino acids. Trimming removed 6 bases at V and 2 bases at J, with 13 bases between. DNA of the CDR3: TGTGCCAGCAGACCAGGACGGCAAAACACTGAAGCTTTCTTT. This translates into CASRPGRQNTEAFF.

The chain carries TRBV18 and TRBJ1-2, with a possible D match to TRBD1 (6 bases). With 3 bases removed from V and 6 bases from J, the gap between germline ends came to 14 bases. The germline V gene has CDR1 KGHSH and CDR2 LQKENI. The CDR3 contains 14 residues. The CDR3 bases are TGTGCCAGCTCACCCTCATACAGGGAAGATGGCTACACCTTC. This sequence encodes CASSPSYREDGYTF.

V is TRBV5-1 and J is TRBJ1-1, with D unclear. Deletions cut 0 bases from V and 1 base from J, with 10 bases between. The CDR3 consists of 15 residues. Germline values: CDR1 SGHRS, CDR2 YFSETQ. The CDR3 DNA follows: TGCGCCAGCAGCTTGGAAACCACTTCGAACACTGAAGCTTTCTTT. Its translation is CASSLETTSNTEAFF.

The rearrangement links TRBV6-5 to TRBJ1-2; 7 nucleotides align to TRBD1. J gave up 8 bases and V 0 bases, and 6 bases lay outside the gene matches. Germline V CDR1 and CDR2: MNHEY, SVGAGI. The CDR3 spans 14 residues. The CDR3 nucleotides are TGTGCCAGCAGTTACTCGACAGGGAGTAAAGGCTACACCTTC. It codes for CASSYSTGSKGYTF.

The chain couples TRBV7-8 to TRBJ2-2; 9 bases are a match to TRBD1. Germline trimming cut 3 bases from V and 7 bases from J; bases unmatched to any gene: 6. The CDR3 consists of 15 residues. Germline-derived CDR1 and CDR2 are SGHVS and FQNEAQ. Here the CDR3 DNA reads TGTGCCAGCAGCTTCCGGGACAGGGTTGGCGGGGAGCTGTTTTTT. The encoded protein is CASSFRDRVGGELFF.